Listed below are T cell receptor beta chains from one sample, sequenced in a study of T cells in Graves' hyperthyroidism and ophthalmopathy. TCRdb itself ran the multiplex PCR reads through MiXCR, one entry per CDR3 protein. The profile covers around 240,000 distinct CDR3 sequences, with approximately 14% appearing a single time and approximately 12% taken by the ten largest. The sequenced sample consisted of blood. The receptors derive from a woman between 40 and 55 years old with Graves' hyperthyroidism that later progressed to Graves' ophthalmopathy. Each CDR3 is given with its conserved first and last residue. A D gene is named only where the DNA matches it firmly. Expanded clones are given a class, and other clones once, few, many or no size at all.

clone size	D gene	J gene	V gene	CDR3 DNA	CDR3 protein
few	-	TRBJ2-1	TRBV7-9	TGTGCCAGCAGCTTAGAATTGTCGACAGATAGCTCCTACAATGAGCAGTTCTTC	CASSLELSTDSSYNEQFF
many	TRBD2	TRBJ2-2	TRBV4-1	TGCGCCAGCAGCCAAGAGGCTAGCGGGAGGGTTAAGCATGACGGGGAGCTGTTTTTT	CASSQEASGRVKHDGELFF
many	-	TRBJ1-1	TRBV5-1	TGCGCCAGCAGGGTGGGAAACACTGAAGCTTTCTTT	CASRVGNTEAFF
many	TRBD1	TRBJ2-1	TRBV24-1	TGTGCCACCAGTGGACCCCCGGGACAGTTCAATGAGCAGTTCTTC	CATSGPPGQFNEQFF
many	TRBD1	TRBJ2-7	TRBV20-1	TGCAGTGCTAGAGACCGACAGGGGATTTACGAGCAGTACTTC	CSARDRQGIYEQYF
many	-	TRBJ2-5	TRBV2	TGTGCCAGCAGTGGACTATACCAAGAGACCCAGTACTTC	CASSGLYQETQYF
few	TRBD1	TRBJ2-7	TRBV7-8	TGTGCCAGCAGCGTGACAGGGCTCTCCTACGAGCAGTACTTC	CASSVTGLSYEQYF
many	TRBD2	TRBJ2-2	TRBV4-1	TGCGCCAGCAGCCAAGATTGGGCTAGCGGGACGAACACCGGGGAGCTGTTTTTT	CASSQDWASGTNTGELFF
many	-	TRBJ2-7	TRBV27	TGTGCCAGCTCTTATGGGCATGGGGGGGCCGAGCAGTACTTC	CASSYGHGGAEQYF
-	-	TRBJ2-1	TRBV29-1	TGCAGCGTTGCAGGGATCGACTACAATGAGCAGTTCTTC	CSVAGIDYNEQFF
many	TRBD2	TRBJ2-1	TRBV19	TGTGCCAGTAGTATTTTAGCGGGAGGGCCGAATGAGCAGTTCTTC	CASSILAGGPNEQFF
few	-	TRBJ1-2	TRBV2	TGTGCCAGCAGGCCGGACAGAAATAACTATGGCTACACCTTC	CASRPDRNNYGYTF
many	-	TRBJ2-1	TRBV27	TGTGCCAGCAGCACGCGCCAGGGCCGCTCCTACAATGAGCAGTTCTTC	CASSTRQGRSYNEQFF
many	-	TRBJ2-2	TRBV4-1	TGCGCCAGCAGCCCCTCCCGGGGTTCGAACACCGGGGAGCTGTTTTTT	CASSPSRGSNTGELFF
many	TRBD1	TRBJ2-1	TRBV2	TGTGCCAGCAGGGGACAGGGCCTCTCCTACAATGAGCAGTTCTTC	CASRGQGLSYNEQFF
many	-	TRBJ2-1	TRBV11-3	TGTGCCAGCAGCTTAGTATTAGGGGGGGCCTCCTACAATGAGCAGTTCTTC	CASSLVLGGASYNEQFF
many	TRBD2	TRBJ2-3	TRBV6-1	TGTGCCAGCACAGTGGCAAGGGGGCTAGCGGGAGTAACAGATACGCAGTATTTT	CASTVARGLAGVTDTQYF
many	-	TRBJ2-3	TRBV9	TGTGCCAGCAGCGTAGCGGGCGGATCATTCACAGATACGCAGTATTTT	CASSVAGGSFTDTQYF
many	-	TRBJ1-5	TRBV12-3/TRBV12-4	TGTGCCAGCACCACAGGGAACGAGGATCAGCCCCAGCATTTT	CASTTGNEDQPQHF
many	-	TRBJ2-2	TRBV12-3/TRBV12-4	TGTGCCAGCAGTTCGCCGGGACTGGGTAGCACCGGGGAGCTGTTTTTT	CASSSPGLGSTGELFF
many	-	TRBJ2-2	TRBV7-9	TGTGCCAGCAGCTCTCTTACCGGGGAGCTGTTTTTT	CASSSLTGELFF
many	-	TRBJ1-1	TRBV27	TGTGCCAGCAGCTCGGGGGCCCCGGTTTTCTCGAACACTGAAGCTTTCTTT	CASSSGAPVFSNTEAFF
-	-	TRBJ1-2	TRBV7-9	TGTGCCAGCAGCTTTGGGGGAGTCGCCTTC	CASSFGGVAF
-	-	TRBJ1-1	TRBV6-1	TGTGCCAGCAGTGAAATCCCGGGAAGAACTAAAGCTTTCTTT	CASSEIPGRTKAFF
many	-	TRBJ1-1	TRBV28	TGTGCCAGCAGTCTCGAACCTGACAGACTAAACACTGAAGCTTTCTTT	CASSLEPDRLNTEAFF
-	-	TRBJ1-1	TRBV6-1	TGTGCCAGCTCTAAAACTTTGGTAAACACTGAAGCTTTCTTT	CASSKTLVNTEAFF
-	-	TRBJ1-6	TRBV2	TGTGCCAGCAGTGGGCCTGCGGGGACTTCACCCCTCCACTTT	CASSGPAGTSPLHF
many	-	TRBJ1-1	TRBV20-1	TGCAGTGCTAGAGATCGGTATAGTGAAGCTTTCTTT	CSARDRYSEAFF
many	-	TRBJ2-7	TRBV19	TGTGCCAGTAGTATAGATCGGATCGACTTACCCCCATGGGAGCAGTACTTC	CASSIDRIDLPPWEQYF
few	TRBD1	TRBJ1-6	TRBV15	TGTGCCACCAGCAGGGGGTTACCGGGACAGATCGAGTCACCCCTCCACTTT	CATSRGLPGQIESPLHF
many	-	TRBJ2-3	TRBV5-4	TGTGCCAGCAGCTTGGACGGAGTTACAGATACGCAGTATTTT	CASSLDGVTDTQYF
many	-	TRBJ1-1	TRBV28	TGTGCCAGCAGTTCGGACATTAACACTGAAGCTTTCTTT	CASSSDINTEAFF
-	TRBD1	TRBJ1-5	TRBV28	TGTGCCAGCGGCCGGGACAGGGGTTTTCAGCCCCAGCATTTT	CASGRDRGFQPQHF
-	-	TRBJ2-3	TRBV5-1	TGCGCCAGCAGCTTGGGGATTATTCCATGGGCATCGGGCACAGATACGCAGTATTTT	CASSLGIIPWASGTDTQYF
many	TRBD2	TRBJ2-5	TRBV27	TGTGCCAGCAGTTTTTCAACGGGAGGGCCCCGCCAAGAGACCCAGTACTTC	CASSFSTGGPRQETQYF
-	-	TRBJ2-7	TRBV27	TGTGCCAGCAGCCCCGGTGTAATCTCCTACGAGCAGTACTTC	CASSPGVISYEQYF
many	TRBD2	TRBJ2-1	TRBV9	TGTGCCAGCAGCGTAGCGGGAGGCTCCTACAATGAGCAGTTCTTC	CASSVAGGSYNEQFF
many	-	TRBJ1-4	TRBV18	TGTGCCAGCTCCTTGGCCCGGGTGAATGAAAAACTGTTTTTT	CASSLARVNEKLFF
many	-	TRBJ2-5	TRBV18	TGTGCCAGCTCACCCTATCAAGAGACCCAGTACTTC	CASSPYQETQYF
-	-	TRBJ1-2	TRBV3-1	TGTGCCAGCAGCCAAGATAATGTGGGGGCTGGCTACACCTTC	CASSQDNVGAGYTF